This TCR beta chain was found in a study of blood T cell repertoires in COVID-19. Germline assignment: CDR1 MGHRA and CDR2 YSYEKL. Trimming took off 2 bases at V and 4 bases at J, with 14 bases between the two ends. This CDR3 is 15 amino acids long. Either two negative PCRs, clearance, or symptom resolution qualified Cohort 3 donors as recovered. Assay: immunoSEQ multiplex PCR; the TCRdb copy retains only in-frame clones and omits some. The sample lists about 400,000 clones; around nine tenths were seen once. This receptor was identified in a woman aged 25 to 45 who had recovered from COVID-19. The specimen sequenced was PBMCs or T cells enriched from blood (not recorded which). The rearrangement links TRBV4-1 to TRBJ1-2, with D possibly TRBD1 on 5 matching bases. Here the CDR3 reads CASSQWPGSFYGYTF. The CDR3 DNA follows: TGCGCCAGCAGCCAATGGCCAGGGTCCTTCTATGGCTACACCTTC.